The TCR beta chain described here comes from a study of blood T cell repertoires in COVID-19. Clones were sequenced by immunoSEQ multiplex PCR, and TCRdb holds only the in-frame ones, with some missing. The sample has about 87,000 clones, roughly 89% seen once. With 3 bases clipped from V and 2 bases from J, the junction kept 1 base outside the gene matches. CDR1 and CDR2 (germline): SGHRS, YFSETQ. The CDR3 runs 14 residues. This clone was observed a few times. The material sequenced was peripheral blood. This chain joins TRBV5-1 and TRBJ2-7; 11 positions agree with TRBD1. The TCR comes from a woman older than 75 with active COVID-19. The CDR3 nucleotides are TGCGCCAGCAGCTCGGGACAGGGGGCCTACGAGCAGTACTTC. Amino acids: CASSSGQGAYEQYF. Based on the CDR3 plus reference TRBV5-1 and TRBJ2-7, the full variable domain is KAGVTQTPRYLIKTRGQQVTLSCSPISGHRSVSWYQQTPGQGLQFLFEYFSETQRNKGNFPGRFSGRQFSNSRSEMNVSTLELGDSALYLCASSSGQGAYEQYFGPGTRLTVT.